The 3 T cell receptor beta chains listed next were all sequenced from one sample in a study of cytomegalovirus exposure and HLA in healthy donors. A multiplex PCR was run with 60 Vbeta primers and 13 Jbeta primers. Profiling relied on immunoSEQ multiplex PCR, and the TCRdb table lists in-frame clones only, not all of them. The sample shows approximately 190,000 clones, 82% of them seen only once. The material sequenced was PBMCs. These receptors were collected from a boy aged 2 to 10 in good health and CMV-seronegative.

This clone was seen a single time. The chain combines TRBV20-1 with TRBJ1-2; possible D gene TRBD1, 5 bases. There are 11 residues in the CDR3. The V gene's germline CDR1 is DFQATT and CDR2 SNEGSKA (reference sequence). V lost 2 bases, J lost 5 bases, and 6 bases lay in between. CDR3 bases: TGCAGTGCTAGAAGGGGTTATGGCTACACCTTC. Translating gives CSARRGYGYTF.

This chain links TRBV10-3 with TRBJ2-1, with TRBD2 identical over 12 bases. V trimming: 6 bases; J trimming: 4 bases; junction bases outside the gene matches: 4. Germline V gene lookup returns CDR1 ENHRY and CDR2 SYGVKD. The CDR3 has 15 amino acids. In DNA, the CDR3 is TGTGCCATCAGCCCTAGCGGGGGGGGGTACAATGAGCAGTTCTTC. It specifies CAISPSGGGYNEQFF.

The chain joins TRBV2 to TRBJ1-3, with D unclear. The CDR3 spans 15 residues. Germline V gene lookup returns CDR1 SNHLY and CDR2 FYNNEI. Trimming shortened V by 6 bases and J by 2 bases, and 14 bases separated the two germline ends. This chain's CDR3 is CASSPSVGAGNTIYF. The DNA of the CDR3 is TGTGCCAGCAGCCCAAGTGTGGGCGCTGGAAACACCATATATTTT.